Presented here are 27 T cell receptor beta chains from one specimen sequenced in a study of response to subunit inactivated influenza vaccine. TCRdb itself ran the RT-PCR reads through MiXCR, one entry per CDR3 protein. The table records roughly 620,000 distinct CDR3 sequences, around 11% of them present only once. This sample was shared with a second study, whose subject was T cells expressing NK-cell markers. That paper states: Production of TCR beta cDNA relied on 5'RACE template switching with UMIs.

Material: PBMCs from blood, obtained on the day of vaccination. These receptors were obtained from a man aged 50 to 60 who received an inactivated influenza vaccine.

This clonotype occurred a few times. The chain is built from TRBV28 and TRBJ1-5; maybe TRBD1 (5 bases). V shed 3 bases and J shed 4 bases, with 10 bases lying between them. This CDR3 spans 14 amino acids. Germline V gene data show CDR1 as MDHEN and CDR2 as SYDVKM. CDR3 DNA: TGTGCCAGCAGTTTCGTTGCAGGGAATCAGCCCCAGCATTTT. Translation: CASSFVAGNQPQHF. The variable domain in full, with the rest retrieved from reference TRBV28 and TRBJ1-5, is DVKVTQSSRYLVKRTGEKVFLECVQDMDHENMFWYRQDPGLGLRLIYFSYDVKMKEKGDIPEGYSVSREKKERFSLILESASTNQTSMYLCASSFVAGNQPQHFGDGTRLSIL.

The chain combines TRBV12-3 or TRBV12-4 with TRBJ2-5; the D gene is possibly TRBD2 (6 bases). The V gene lost 3 bases and the J gene lost 2 bases, with 10 bases spanning the gap. The CDR3 runs to 14 residues. Written as DNA, the CDR3 is TGTGCCAGCAGTTTCTTTGCGGGGCAAGAGACCCAGTACTTC. Amino acids: CASSFFAGQETQYF.

Comments on this clonotype: It may be a read error: a sequence one base away is much more abundant. The chain carries TRBV25-1 and TRBJ2-3; 9 nucleotides agree with TRBD1. Per germline, CDR1 MGHDK and CDR2 SYGVNS. This CDR3 has 12 amino acids. Losses at the gene ends were 9 bases for V and 6 bases for J; bases not matched to a gene: 4. For the CDR3, the DNA is TGTGCCAGTGGACAGGGGTCGGATACGCAGTATTTT. Translating gives CASGQGSDTQYF.

This clonotype was found a few times. The chain recombines TRBV5-1 with TRBJ1-4; TRBD1 might be the D (6 bases). Germline assignment: CDR1 SGHRS and CDR2 YFSETQ. CDR3 length equals 16 residues. V lost 3 bases, J lost 8 bases, and 20 bases lay in between. CDR3 in amino acids: CASSWTGTFHSEKLFF. Written as DNA, the CDR3 is TGCGCCAGCAGCTGGACCGGGACATTCCATTCCGAAAAACTGTTTTTT.

This clonotype was found a few times. This chain links TRBV20-1 with TRBJ1-1; the match to TRBD1 covers 7 bases. V gave up 4 bases and J gave up 0 bases; unmatched junction bases: 2. Germline values: CDR1 DFQATT, CDR2 SNEGSKA (reference sequence). The CDR3 has 13 residues. This CDR3 reads CSATGQVNTEAFF. The CDR3 DNA follows: TGCAGTGCTACCGGACAGGTGAACACTGAAGCTTTCTTT.

The table lists this clonotype with many counts. This chain links TRBV6-2 or TRBV6-3 with TRBJ2-2; D gene uncertain. The V end was cut by 5 bases, the J end by 0 bases, with 16 bases between. The CDR3 runs 17 residues. Germline loops: CDR1 MNHEY, CDR2 SVGEGT. The CDR3 bases are TGTGCCAGCAGTCCCAGTCGTGGGCAATCGAACACCGGGGAGCTGTTTTTT. This encodes CASSPSRGQSNTGELFF.

This chain connects TRBV20-1 to TRBJ2-1, with TRBD1 matching over 11 bases. V shed 3 bases, J shed 8 bases, and the junction held 9 bases outside the gene matches. From germline, CDR1 is DFQATT and CDR2 SNEGSKA (reference sequence). The CDR3 length is 15 residues. The CDR3 here is CSARTGTGGYDEQFF. The CDR3 bases are TGCAGTGCTAGGACCGGGACAGGGGGATACGATGAGCAGTTCTTC.

This rearrangement joins TRBV9 to TRBJ2-3; no firm D call. With 2 bases removed from V and 5 bases from J, the gap between germline ends came to 6 bases. The CDR3 totals 12 residues. Germline CDR1 is SGDLS and CDR2 is YYNGEE. As DNA, the CDR3 is TGTGCCAGCAGCGTTCATGGAGATACGCAGTATTTT. This translates into CASSVHGDTQYF.

This rearrangement joins TRBV11-2 to TRBJ2-7; D may be TRBD1 or TRBD2 (5 bases each). V dropped 0 bases and J dropped 3 bases, with 12 bases sitting between them. The CDR3 is 15 residues long. Germline assignment: CDR1 SGHAT and CDR2 FQNNGV. In nucleotides, the CDR3 is TGTGCCAGCAGCTTAGAGGCAGGGACCGGCTACGAGCAGTACTTC. As protein: CASSLEAGTGYEQYF.

In this sample, this clonotype turned up many times. This chain joins TRBV4-1 and TRBJ1-2; D not resolved. V was clipped by 6 bases and J by 2 bases, with 13 bases between them. This CDR3 comprises 14 residues. CDR1 MGHRA and CDR2 YSYEKL come from the germline V gene. For the CDR3, the DNA is TGCGCCAGCAGACCGTCCGCCCTCAACTATGGCTACACCTTC. Its protein is CASRPSALNYGYTF.

This clonotype was picked up many times. The chain is built from TRBV2 and TRBJ1-1; D is unclear. The CDR3 covers 14 residues. V dropped 5 bases and J dropped 5 bases, with 15 bases sitting between them. The germline CDR1 and CDR2 sequences are SNHLY and FYNNEI. The CDR3 nucleotides are TGTGCCAGCAGTCCACTCAGCGGGAGGACTGAAGCTTTCTTT. This codes for CASSPLSGRTEAFF.

This clonotype has only a few counts. The chain recombines TRBV7-9 with TRBJ2-3, with a weak D call TRBD1 (5 bases). Deletions cut 3 bases from V and 14 bases from J, with 15 bases between. Germline V gene lookup returns CDR1 SEHNR and CDR2 FQNEAQ (reference sequence). This CDR3 spans 12 amino acids. The chain's CDR3 is CASSFRLDTAYF. CDR3 sequence (DNA): TGTGCCAGCAGCTTCCGTTTGGACACCGCGTATTTT. Full variable domain (rest looked up from reference TRBV7-9 and TRBJ2-3): DTGVSQNPRHKITKRGQNVTFRCDPISEHNRLYWYRQTLGQGPEFLTYFQNEAQLEKSRLLSDRFSAERPKGSFSTLEIQRTEQGDSAMYLCASSFRLDTAYFGPGTRLTVL.

The chain employs TRBV18 and TRBJ2-7, with D possibly TRBD2 on 6 matching bases. V gave up 2 bases and J gave up 1 base, with 12 bases separating them. Germline V lookup: CDR1 KGHSH, CDR2 LQKENI. CDR3 length: 15 residues. CDR3 bases: TGTGCCAGCTCACCAGCGGCGGGACCATCCTACGAGCAGTACTTC. It is translated as CASSPAAGPSYEQYF.

This clonotype was seen only a few times. DNA of the CDR3: TGTGCCAGCAGCCAAGCCGGGACTACAAATGAGCAGTTCTTC. Translated, it gives CASSQAGTTNEQFF. The J gene is TRBJ2-1, the V gene TRBV4-2, with 7 bases identical to TRBD2. Germline values: CDR1 LGHNA, CDR2 YNFKEQ. The CDR3 loop spans 14 amino acids. J gave up 7 bases and V 1 base, and 4 bases lay outside the gene matches.

This clonotype was seen a handful of times. The chain is built from TRBV11-1 and TRBJ2-7, with 9 bases lining up with TRBD1. CDR3 size: 14 residues. Trimming removed 4 bases from V and 6 bases from J; junction bases left unmatched: 7. Per germline, CDR1 SGHAT and CDR2 FQDESV (reference sequence). This chain's CDR3 is CASSSGTGSIEQYF. The CDR3 DNA follows: TGTGCCAGCAGCTCCGGGACAGGGTCTATCGAGCAGTACTTC.

This clonotype was observed at least ten times. This sequence joins TRBV7-9 and TRBJ2-7, with D hard to call. Looked up from germline, CDR1 is SEHNR and CDR2 is FQNEAQ (reference sequence). Trimming cost V 4 bases and J 2 bases, with 9 bases left between them. This CDR3 spans 13 amino acids. The CDR3 DNA reads TGTGCCAGCAGCTCGTCAAATGCCTACGAGCAGTACTTC. This gives the protein CASSSSNAYEQYF.

There are many counts of this clonotype. V usage is TRBV29-1 and J usage is TRBJ2-5; 8 bases line up with TRBD1. The V gene's germline CDR1 is SQVTM and CDR2 ANQGSEA. The CDR3 is 15 residues long. The V and J ends lost 4 bases and 4 bases, in that order; junction bases with no gene match: 11. CDR3 nucleotides: TGCAGCGTTGGAACCGGACAGGGTCTGGGAGAGACCCAGTACTTC. Translated: CSVGTGQGLGETQYF.

This clonotype was picked up a small number of times. The chain carries TRBV7-6 and TRBJ2-1; the match to TRBD1 covers 10 bases. The CDR3 extends over 15 amino acids. Germline V gene data show CDR1 as SGHVS and CDR2 as FNYEAQ. Germline trimming cut 5 bases from V and 9 bases from J; bases unmatched to any gene: 10. The DNA for the CDR3 is TGTGCCAGCAGCCCTCCGCCGGGACAGGGGACTGAGCAGTTCTTC. This encodes CASSPPPGQGTEQFF.

This clonotype showed up just a few times. This chain links TRBV30 with TRBJ1-4; 8 nucleotides line up with TRBD1. The V and J ends lost 1 base and 8 bases, in that order; junction bases with no gene match: 6. The CDR3 runs 14 residues. The germline gives CDR1 GTSNPN, CDR2 SVGIG (reference sequence). The CDR3 sequence is CAWSEGRGQEKLFF. DNA of the CDR3: TGTGCCTGGAGTGAGGGCAGGGGGCAAGAAAAACTGTTTTTT.

The chain joins TRBV30 to TRBJ2-1; 7 bases fit TRBD2. The CDR3 has 15 residues. Germline V gene data show CDR1 as GTSNPN and CDR2 as SVGIG (reference sequence). V lost 0 bases, J lost 6 bases, and 8 bases stayed unmatched. CDR3 DNA: TGTGCCTGGAGTGTACTCGGCGGGAGTGGCAATGAGCAGTTCTTC. This sequence encodes CAWSVLGGSGNEQFF.

This clonotype was seen ten or more times. V and J are TRBV3-1 and TRBJ2-7; TRBD2 aligns across 12 bases. The CDR3 has 16 residues. Germline V gives CDR1 LGHDT, CDR2 YNNKEL (reference sequence). After removal of 6 bases from V and 3 bases from J, the junction contained 9 bases not matched to a gene. The CDR3 DNA reads TGTGCCAGCAGTCCGAAGGGGGGACTAGCGGGCTACGAGCAGTACTTC. Protein product: CASSPKGGLAGYEQYF.

J is TRBJ2-7 and V is TRBV20-1; 7 bases fit TRBD2. CDR1 is DFQATT, CDR2 SNEGSKA, per germline (reference sequence). V trimming: 3 bases; J trimming: 1 base; junction bases outside the gene matches: 3. This CDR3 has 13 residues. The CDR3 DNA is TGCAGTGCTAGGGTGGGACTATCCTACGAGCAGTACTTC. It specifies CSARVGLSYEQYF.

This clonotype was seen a few times. This sequence joins TRBV2 and TRBJ1-6; D is perhaps TRBD1 (6 bases). Germline V CDR1 and CDR2: SNHLY, FYNNEI. This CDR3 is built from 15 residues. V was pared by 6 bases and J by 7 bases, with 16 bases between. Here the CDR3 reads CASRWNPGHNSPLHF. In DNA, the CDR3 is TGTGCCAGCAGATGGAACCCGGGACACAATTCACCCCTCCACTTT.

Written as DNA, the CDR3 is TGTGCCAGCAGCCCCCTCGACGGGCGAAACTCTGGAAACACCATATATTTT. Residues: CASSPLDGRNSGNTIYF. This chain joins TRBV7-2 and TRBJ1-3, with D hard to call. Germline V gives CDR1 SGHTA, CDR2 FQGNSA. The CDR3 covers 17 residues. V was pared by 5 bases and J by 0 bases, with 17 bases between.

The chain couples TRBV28 to TRBJ2-6; 7 bases match TRBD1. This CDR3 comprises 15 residues. J was trimmed by 4 bases and V by 5 bases; bases with no gene match: 5. The V gene's germline CDR1 is MDHEN and CDR2 SYDVKM. The CDR3 region is CASSTTGIGANVLTF. Here the CDR3 DNA reads TGTGCCAGCAGTACGACAGGGATCGGGGCCAACGTCCTGACTTTC.

V usage is TRBV29-1 and J usage is TRBJ1-4; possible D gene TRBD1, 5 bases. V lost 6 bases and J 3 bases, leaving 14 bases between the germline ends. The CDR3 contains 14 residues. The V gene's germline CDR1 is SQVTM and CDR2 ANQGSEA. CDR3 protein: CSVGSGTANEKLFF. CDR3 bases: TGCAGCGTAGGAAGCGGGACGGCTAATGAAAAACTGTTTTTT.

This clonotype showed up just a few times. The rearrangement links TRBV12-3 or TRBV12-4 to TRBJ2-1, with a possible D match to TRBD2 (6 bases). CDR3 length: 14 amino acids. V lost 4 bases and J 10 bases, leaving 17 bases between the germline ends. CDR3 region: CASSSSLTSYEQFF. The DNA of the CDR3 is TGTGCCAGCAGTTCCAGCCTCACTAGCTACGAGCAGTTCTTC.